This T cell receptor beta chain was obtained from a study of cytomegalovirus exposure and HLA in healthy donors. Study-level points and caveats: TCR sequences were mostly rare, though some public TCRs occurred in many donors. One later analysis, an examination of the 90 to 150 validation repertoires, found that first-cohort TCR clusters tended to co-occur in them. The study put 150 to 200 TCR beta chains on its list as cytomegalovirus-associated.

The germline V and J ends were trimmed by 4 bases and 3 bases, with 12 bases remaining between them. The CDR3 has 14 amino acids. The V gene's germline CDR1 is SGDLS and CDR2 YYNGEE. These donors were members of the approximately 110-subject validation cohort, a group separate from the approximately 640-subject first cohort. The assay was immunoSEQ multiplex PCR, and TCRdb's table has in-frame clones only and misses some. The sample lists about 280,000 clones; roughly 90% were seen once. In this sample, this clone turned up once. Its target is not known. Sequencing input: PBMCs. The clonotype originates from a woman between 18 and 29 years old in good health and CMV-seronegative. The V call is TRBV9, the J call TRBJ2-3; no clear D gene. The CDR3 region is CASSPTQRTDTQYF. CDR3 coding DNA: TGTGCCAGCAGCCCCACCCAGCGAACAGATACGCAGTATTTT.